Each of the 23 T cell receptor beta chains below was sequenced from the same sample in a study of blood T cell repertoires in COVID-19. Profiling relied on immunoSEQ multiplex PCR, and the TCRdb table lists in-frame clones only, not all of them. The data contain around 100,000 clones, around 90% of them singletons. Sequencing was done on a sample of peripheral blood. These receptor sequences come from a woman aged 55-75 years with acute or convalescent COVID-19.

The chain employs TRBV7-9 and TRBJ2-1; 8 bases line up with TRBD2. Trimming took 5 bases from V and 7 from J; bases not matched to a gene: 4. Germline CDR1 is SEHNR and CDR2 is FQNEAQ (reference sequence). This CDR3 is 13 amino acids long. The CDR3 sequence is CASSILADNEQFF. CDR3 nucleotide sequence: TGTGCCAGCAGCATACTAGCGGATAATGAGCAGTTCTTC.

This clone was detected many times. The V call is TRBV12-3 or TRBV12-4, the J call TRBJ2-1; D is unresolved. This CDR3 comprises 13 residues. Trimming pared 5 bases from V and 5 bases from J, leaving 10 bases between. CDR3: CASSPGPNNEQFF. The DNA for the CDR3 is TGTGCCAGCAGTCCTGGTCCTAACAATGAGCAGTTCTTC.

This clone has more than one count but fewer than ten. The V call is TRBV5-6, the J call TRBJ1-2, with D unclear. The germline gives CDR1 SGHDT, CDR2 YYEEEE. V was pared by 0 bases and J by 0 bases, with 6 bases between. The CDR3 consists of 14 residues. CDR3 amino acids: CASSLGSANYGYTF. CDR3 in DNA: TGTGCCAGCAGCTTGGGCAGCGCTAACTATGGCTACACCTTC.

This chain connects TRBV7-2 to TRBJ2-1; 9 bases agree with TRBD2. Germline V CDR1 and CDR2: SGHTA, FQGNSA. The V and J ends lost 1 base and 6 bases, in that order; junction bases with no gene match: 7. The CDR3 is made up of 16 amino acids. The CDR3 DNA reads TGTGCCAGCAGCTTAGTTAGGGCGGGAGGGCCCAATGAGCAGTTCTTC. Protein sequence: CASSLVRAGGPNEQFF.

CDR3 coding DNA: TGTGCCAGCAGCTTAACGGTTCTGTGGGAGCAGTACTTC. It codes for CASSLTVLWEQYF. The rearrangement links TRBV7-2 to TRBJ2-7; no clear D gene. The CDR3 loop spans 13 amino acids. Germline V gene sequence: CDR1 SGHTA, CDR2 FQGNSA. The V and J ends lost 2 bases and 7 bases respectively, with 12 bases between them.

The gene calls are TRBV7-3 and TRBJ1-1; 8 nucleotides match TRBD1. The V gene end was trimmed by 5 bases and the J gene end by 10 bases; junction bases not matched to a gene: 9. Per the germline V gene, CDR1 is SGHTA and CDR2 is FQGTGA. The CDR3 is 13 amino acids. CDR3 loop: CASSRDRSEAAFF. The DNA for the CDR3 is TGTGCCAGCAGCCGGGACAGGAGCGAAGCAGCTTTCTTT.

The chain is built from TRBV25-1 and TRBJ1-2; D ambiguous. This CDR3 is built from 12 residues. Germline loops: CDR1 MGHDK, CDR2 SYGVNS. V was clipped by 4 bases and J by 4 bases, with 7 bases between them. This CDR3 reads CASSGQRYGYTF. The CDR3 DNA reads TGTGCCAGCAGTGGCCAGCGCTATGGCTACACCTTC.

This clone was seen only a few times. The chain couples TRBV28 to TRBJ2-5; TRBD2 matches at 14 bases. The CDR3 is made up of 15 amino acids. The germline V gene has CDR1 MDHEN and CDR2 SYDVKM. Germline trimming cut 5 bases from V and 5 bases from J; bases unmatched to any gene: 4. The CDR3 region has the DNA TGTGCCAGCAGTCCGACTAGCGGGAGGGGGGAGACCCAGTACTTC. As protein: CASSPTSGRGETQYF. Combining the CDR3 with reference TRBV28 and TRBJ2-5 gives the whole variable domain DVKVTQSSRYLVKRTGEKVFLECVQDMDHENMFWYRQDPGLGLRLIYFSYDVKMKEKGDIPEGYSVSREKKERFSLILESASTNQTSMYLCASSPTSGRGETQYFGPGTRLLVL.

The chain combines TRBV5-1 with TRBJ1-2; a possible D gene is TRBD1 (6 bases). The length of the CDR3 is 12 residues. V lost 3 bases and J 8 bases, leaving 11 bases between the germline ends. The V gene's germline CDR1 is SGHRS and CDR2 YFSETQ. The CDR3 here is CASSSPGVGYTF. CDR3 nucleotide sequence: TGCGCCAGCAGCTCACCAGGGGTAGGCTACACCTTC.

The V and J genes are TRBV2 and TRBJ2-7; 8 bases map to TRBD1. V shed 5 bases, J shed 5 bases, and the junction held 8 bases outside the gene matches. Germline V gene data show CDR1 as SNHLY and CDR2 as FYNNEI. The CDR3 is 14 residues long. The CDR3 DNA reads TGTGCCAGCAGTCGGACAGGGTCTTTCCACGAGCAGTACGTC. This sequence encodes CASSRTGSFHEQYV.

This chain connects TRBV5-5 to TRBJ1-6; possible D gene TRBD1, 5 bases. This CDR3 is 16 amino acids long. The germline gives CDR1 SGHKS, CDR2 YYEKEE (reference sequence). Between the trimmed V and J ends, which lost 0 bases and 6 bases, there was a span of 13 bases. The CDR3 nucleotides read TGTGCCAGCAGCTTGGATCCGGGGGGTGGTAATTCACCCCTCCACTTT. This codes for CASSLDPGGGNSPLHF.

The rearrangement joins TRBV28 to TRBJ2-5; tentatively, D is TRBD2 (5 bases). CDR1 is MDHEN and CDR2 is SYDVKM in the germline V gene. This CDR3 spans 14 amino acids. The germline V and J ends were trimmed by 6 bases and 5 bases, with 16 bases remaining between them. CDR3 sequence: CASSPSGWEETQYF. Written as DNA, the CDR3 is TGTGCCAGCAGCCCCTCGGGTTGGGAGGAGACCCAGTACTTC.

The chain links TRBV5-1 to TRBJ1-2; D might be TRBD1 (6 bases). The CDR3 totals 16 residues. Deletions cut 0 bases from V and 4 bases from J, with 16 bases between. Germline CDR1 reads SGHRS; CDR2 reads YFSETQ. The CDR3 sequence is CASSLGGDTFPYGYTF. Here the CDR3 DNA reads TGCGCCAGCAGCTTGGGAGGGGACACTTTTCCCTATGGCTACACCTTC.

The chain is built from TRBV11-3 and TRBJ2-1, with 7 bases that match TRBD2. The CDR3 contains 15 residues. Germline loops: CDR1 SGHNT, CDR2 YENEEA. V shed 4 bases and J 5 bases; nucleotides not matched to a gene: 8. The CDR3 nucleotides are TGTGCCAGCAGCTACGAGCGGGACTTCAACAATGAGCAGTTCTTC. It translates to CASSYERDFNNEQFF.

This clone was counted a single time. The gene calls are TRBV19 and TRBJ1-6, with 7 positions matching TRBD1. The CDR3 contains 14 residues. The germline V gene has CDR1 LNHDA and CDR2 SQIVND (reference sequence). Trimming cost V 4 bases and J 10 bases; bases outside gene matches: 7. CDR3 amino acids: CASSTSGGRSPLHF. For the CDR3, the DNA is TGTGCCAGTAGTACCTCAGGGGGGAGGTCACCCCTCCACTTT.

V usage is TRBV28 and J usage is TRBJ2-1, with 7 bases that match TRBD2. The CDR3 covers 16 residues. Germline V gene data show CDR1 as MDHEN and CDR2 as SYDVKM. V lost 3 bases and J lost 6; bases outside the gene matches: 11. The CDR3 DNA is TGTGCCAGCAGTTTCCCTAGCGGAGGCGGGGGCAATGAGCAGTTCTTC. It is translated as CASSFPSGGGGNEQFF.

A few counts support this clone. The CDR3 bases are TGTGCCAGCAGTGAAGCGGGACAGAACACTGAAGCTTTCTTT. Amino acid sequence: CASSEAGQNTEAFF. The rearrangement links TRBV6-1 to TRBJ1-1; D is possibly TRBD1 (6 bases). Germline CDR1 is MNHNS and CDR2 is SASEGT. The CDR3 runs to 14 residues. The germline V and J ends were trimmed by 0 bases and 1 base, with 6 bases remaining between them.

The chain couples TRBV5-4 to TRBJ2-6; TRBD1 might be the D (5 bases). Germline-derived CDR1 and CDR2 are SGHNT and YYREEE (reference sequence). This CDR3 is 13 amino acids long. The CDR3 loop reads CALGRSGANVLTF. CDR3 coding DNA: TGTGCATTGGGGCGTTCTGGGGCCAACGTCCTGACTTTC.

Concerning this clone itself: This sample includes further DNA sequences coding for the same CDR3. The V gene is TRBV6-5, the J gene TRBJ1-1, with D maybe TRBD1 (5 bases). The CDR3 runs 13 residues. The V and J ends lost 2 bases and 5 bases respectively, with 9 bases between them. Germline V gene data show CDR1 as MNHEY and CDR2 as SVGAGI. CDR3 sequence (DNA): TGTGCCAGCAGTTACCCCGGGGGTACTGAAGCTTTCTTT. It specifies CASSYPGGTEAFF.

The V call is TRBV27, the J call TRBJ2-5, with D uncertain. CDR1 and CDR2 (germline): MNHEY, SMNVEV (reference sequence). The CDR3 has 12 residues. Deletions cut 3 bases from V and 5 bases from J, with 7 bases between. CDR3 residues: CASSFPGETQYF. In nucleotides, the CDR3 is TGTGCCAGCAGTTTTCCCGGGGAGACCCAGTACTTC.

V usage is TRBV11-1 and J usage is TRBJ1-2, with D tentatively TRBD1 (6 bases). The CDR3 has 13 amino acids. CDR1 and CDR2 from the germline V gene are SGHAT and FQDESV (reference sequence). V shed 5 bases and J shed 8 bases, with 15 bases lying between them. The CDR3 sequence: CASSNRDVGGYTF. CDR3 nucleotide sequence: TGTGCCAGCAGCAACAGGGATGTTGGCGGCTACACCTTC.

V gene TRBV29-1 combines with J gene TRBJ1-2, with D perhaps TRBD1 (6 bases). V was clipped by 4 bases and J by 1 base, with 10 bases between them. The CDR3 extends over 13 amino acids. Per the germline V gene, CDR1 is SQVTM and CDR2 is ANQGSEA. The chain's CDR3 is CSVGDNYNYGYTF. In nucleotides, the CDR3 is TGCAGCGTTGGGGACAACTATAACTATGGCTACACCTTC.

The chain couples TRBV6-1 to TRBJ1-1; perhaps TRBD1 as D (6 bases). The ends were cut back, 2 bases at V and 3 bases at J, with 10 bases in the middle. Per the germline V gene, CDR1 is MNHNS and CDR2 is SASEGT. The CDR3 sequence is 14 residues long. CDR3 bases: TGTGCCAGCAGTGAATCTCACAGGGACACTGAAGCTTTCTTT. Translated, it gives CASSESHRDTEAFF.